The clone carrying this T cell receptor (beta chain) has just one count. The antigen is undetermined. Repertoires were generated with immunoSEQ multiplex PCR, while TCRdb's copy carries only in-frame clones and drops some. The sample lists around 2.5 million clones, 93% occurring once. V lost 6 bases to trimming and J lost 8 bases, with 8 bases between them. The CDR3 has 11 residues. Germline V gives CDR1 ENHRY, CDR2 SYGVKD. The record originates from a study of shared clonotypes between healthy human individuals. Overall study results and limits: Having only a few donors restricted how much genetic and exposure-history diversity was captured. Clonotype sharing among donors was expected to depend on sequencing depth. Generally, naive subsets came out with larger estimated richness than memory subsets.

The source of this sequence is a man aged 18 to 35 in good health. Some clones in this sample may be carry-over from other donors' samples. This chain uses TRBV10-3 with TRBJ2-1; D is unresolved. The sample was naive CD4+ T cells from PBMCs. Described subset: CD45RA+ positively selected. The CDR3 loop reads CAIRSTDEQFF. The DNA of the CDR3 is TGTGCCATCAGATCCACGGATGAGCAGTTCTTC.